This TCR beta chain derives from a study of blood T cell repertoires in COVID-19 (dated by TCRdb to about 2020). Looking at the study overall: Samples covering the acute and convalescent phases of COVID-19 were provided by collaborators in the United States, Italy and Spain. The material from the prospective study consisted of cDNA or gDNA derived from T cells, B-cell-depleted T cells, or PBMCs. The dataset comprised deeply sampled blood TCRbeta repertoires from subjects exposed to, actively infected with, or recovered from COVID-19. A freely available public database, intended as a resource for researchers studying the immune response to SARS-CoV-2, is where the repertoires were released. The samples were drawn from two sources: the first 160 participants of the ongoing ImmuneRACE study, and 1,200 or so subjects contributed by 6 global collaborators. Sample metadata almost always included a de-identified subject ID, COVID-19 status, age in years and sex. Where HLA class I and class II types were available, the types were taken from metadata supplied by the sample provider, not from assay-based typing. Overall study outcomes, separate from this receptor: The amount of clinical and demographic metadata varied by source and participant and was provided uncurated.

Worth noting for this clone: There is no known antigen for this receptor. Base qualities are not provided; no much larger clone lies one nucleotide away.

Reading the germline V gene gives CDR1 MDHEN and CDR2 SYDVKM. Taken from cysteine to phenylalanine, the CDR3 has 13 residues. Kept here is only the CDR3 DNA, which spans 39 bases and is read in frame from base 1. Relative to germline, V is 5 bases shorter and J is 9 bases shorter, with 14 bases between their ends. One collaborating source in Seattle enrolled patients while the patients were actively infected and followed the patients over time throughout the course of disease. Collaborating institutions collected whole blood in K2EDTA tubes following their own protocols. Collaborator samples were shipped for TCRbeta analysis as frozen whole blood, isolated PBMCs, or DNA extracted from either sample type. The immunoSEQ Assay, a bias-controlled multiplex PCR, was used to amplify TCRbeta CDR3 regions from genomic DNA. The study's own analysis went as follows. The number of nucleated cells in each sample was estimated from the amplification of reference gene primers within the assay. To quantify the absolute abundance of each unique TCRbeta CDR3 rearrangement, sequence reads were collapsed and filtered. For each sample, productive Simpson clonality was calculated by taking the square root of Simpson's diversity index across productive rearrangements. In TCRdb, the immuneACCESS table is reduced to in-frame sequences with V and J assigned. These tables do not hold every clone; where another copy was compared, an unresolved V gene accounts for under half, and the others remain unexplained. That table gives V, J and clone size, and the DNA gave D and trimming. For this sample there are about 240,000 clones; 81% appear just once. The ten largest clones take up 6% to 8% of the sample.

The clonotype originates from a woman at least 80 years old with COVID-19, enrolled during active disease. Sequencing was done on a sample of peripheral blood. This chain is built from TRBV28 and TRBJ2-4; a tentative D match to TRBD1 spans 6 bases. The CDR3: CASSPSTRGIQYF. The nucleotides are TGTGCCAGCAGTCCTAGTACCAGGGGCATTCAGTACTTC.